This passage covers 11 T cell receptor beta chains from one sample sequenced in a study of blood T cells in healthy people across ages. Primed by a sample-barcoded 5' primer and a J-beta primer mix, a second PCR proceeded for 7 to 11 cycles. TCRdb independently ran MiXCR on the 5' RACE reads; one entry per CDR3 protein. Of about 1 million distinct CDR3 sequences listed, over 35% are singletons. Material for sequencing was blood. The receptors shown here come from a woman in her sixties in good health.

The CDR3 DNA follows: TGTGCCAGCAGCGTAGCTACAGGGCAGTTAGAGACCCAGTACTTC. It encodes CASSVATGQLETQYF. The chain couples TRBV9 to TRBJ2-5; perhaps TRBD1 as D (6 bases). The CDR3 sequence is 15 residues long. In germline, CDR1 is SGDLS, CDR2 YYNGEE. V was clipped by 0 bases and J by 4 bases, with 13 bases between them.

This clonotype was counted only a few times. The CDR3 loop reads CASSLRGRAAGELFF. The CDR3 DNA follows: TGTGCCAGCAGTTTGCGCGGGAGGGCCGCCGGGGAGCTGTTTTTT. V and J are TRBV27 and TRBJ2-2; 9 bases are a match to TRBD2. The junction had 5 bases not matched to a gene; V was cut back by 3 bases and J by 6 bases. Germline lookup yields CDR1 MNHEY and CDR2 SMNVEV (reference sequence). The CDR3 is 15 residues long.

To note about this clonotype: One end of the junction fails to match germline, which may point to a read error. The rearrangement uses TRBV28 and TRBJ2-5, with no clear D. This CDR3 is built from 15 residues. Germline V gives CDR1 MDHEN, CDR2 SYDVKM. The CDR3 DNA sequence: TGTGCCGGCAGTTTATCCCCGCAAGGCCAAGAGACCCAGTACTTC. Translated: CAGSLSPQGQETQYF.

The chain's CDR3 is CASSTRLFGGTQYF. CDR3 nucleotides: TGTGCCAGCAGTACCCGACTCTTCGGGGGGACCCAGTACTTC. The V call is TRBV27, the J call TRBJ2-5; tentative D call: TRBD2 (6 bases). Deletions cut 5 bases from V and 7 bases from J, with 17 bases between. The CDR3 totals 14 residues. CDR1 and CDR2 from the germline V gene are MNHEY and SMNVEV (reference sequence).

On this clonotype: As the CDR3 is not closed by the conserved phenylalanine or tryptophan, this likely results from a read error. The V and J genes are TRBV9 and TRBJ2-3; 7 bases are shared with TRBD2. The CDR3 contains 15 residues. The V and J ends lost 4 bases and 2 bases, in that order; junction bases with no gene match: 7. Germline V gives CDR1 SGDLS, CDR2 YYNGEE. The CDR3 nucleotides read TGTGCCAGCAGCCCAAATAGCGGGCCCACAGATACGCAGTATTCT. Translation: CASSPNSGPTDTQYS.

V usage is TRBV5-4 and J usage is TRBJ1-2, with a tentative D call TRBD1 (5 bases). The CDR3 contains 14 residues. Germline-derived CDR1 and CDR2 are SGHNT and YYREEE (reference sequence). V lost 5 bases to trimming and J lost 3 bases, with 14 bases between them. The CDR3 nucleotides read TGTGCCAGCAGGCCACAGGAAGGTCACTATGGCTACACCTTC. Translation gives CASRPQEGHYGYTF. Using reference TRBV5-4 and TRBJ1-2 for the parts outside the CDR3, the full variable domain is ETGVTQSPTHLIKTRGQQVTLRCSSQSGHNTVSWYQQALGQGPQFIFQYYREEENGRGNFPPRFSGLQFPNYSSELNVNALELDDSALYLCASRPQEGHYGYTFGSGTRLTVV.

The table lists this clonotype with a few counts. V is TRBV7-6 and J is TRBJ2-7; the match to TRBD1 covers 9 bases. CDR1 and CDR2 (germline): SGHVS, FNYEAQ. CDR3 length equals 15 residues. The J segment lost 6 bases and the V segment lost 5 bases, leaving 11 bases of the junction unmatched. The CDR3 DNA is TGTGCCAGCAGCGCCGCGACAGGGGGATTTGGCGAGCAGTACTTC. The encoded protein is CASSAATGGFGEQYF.

This clonotype was picked up a small number of times. The chain carries TRBV6-2 or TRBV6-3 and TRBJ2-1; 8 positions match TRBD2. Germline CDR1 reads MNHEY; CDR2 reads SVGEGT. The J segment lost 0 bases and the V segment lost 2 bases, leaving 6 bases of the junction unmatched. The CDR3 covers 17 residues. CDR3 sequence reads: CASSYGASGFSYNEQFF. Written as DNA, the CDR3 is TGTGCCAGCAGTTACGGGGCTAGCGGGTTCTCCTACAATGAGCAGTTCTTC.

There are a few counts of this clonotype. The V gene is TRBV5-5, the J gene TRBJ2-7, with D maybe TRBD1 (5 bases). The germline V gene encodes CDR1 SGHKS and CDR2 YYEKEE (reference sequence). The length of the CDR3 is 14 residues. Trimming shortened V by 1 base and J by 4 bases, and 12 bases separated the two germline ends. CDR3 protein: CASSLYDSRYEQYF. The CDR3 DNA follows: TGTGCCAGCAGCTTGTATGACAGCAGATACGAGCAGTACTTC. The full variable domain, completed using reference TRBV5-5 and TRBJ2-7, is DAGVTQSPTHLIKTRGQQVTLRCSPISGHKSVSWYQQVLGQGPQFIFQYYEKEERGRGNFPDRFSARQFPNYSSELNVNALLLGDSALYLCASSLYDSRYEQYFGPGTRLTVT.

This clonotype came up a few times. The chain links TRBV29-1 to TRBJ2-3; no clear D. Trimming stripped 7 bases from V and 3 bases from J, with 17 bases between. CDR1 is SQVTM and CDR2 is ANQGSEA in the germline V gene. This CDR3 is 14 amino acids long. CDR3 nucleotides: TGCAGCGCCGTGGCCCCTTCTAGGACAGATACGCAGTATTTT. The encoded protein is CSAVAPSRTDTQYF.

The chain is built from TRBV7-9 and TRBJ2-7, with D hard to call. V was cut by 6 bases and J by 7 bases, with 19 bases left in between. Germline V CDR1 and CDR2: SEHNR, FQNEAQ (reference sequence). The CDR3 spans 14 residues. The CDR3 bases are TGTGCCAGCAGTCAGCCGGGTGACTTACGGGAGCAGTACTTC. It is translated as CASSQPGDLREQYF. Variable domain in full (rest from reference TRBV7-9 and TRBJ2-7): DTGVSQNPRHKITKRGQNVTFRCDPISEHNRLYWYRQTLGQGPEFLTYFQNEAQLEKSRLLSDRFSAERPKGSFSTLEIQRTEQGDSAMYLCASSQPGDLREQYFGPGTRLTVT.